The rows below give T cell receptor beta chains drawn from one sample of a study of shared clonotypes between healthy human individuals. The assay was immunoSEQ multiplex PCR, and TCRdb's table has in-frame clones only and misses some. The table has around 500,000 clones, 70% to 80% seen once. Material: PBMCs. Source of these receptors: a woman aged 40 to 55 in good health. Some clones in this sample may be carry-over from other donors' samples. The CDR3 runs from the conserved cysteine through the conserved F or W. The D gene is left open where the match is weak. For some rows the clone size is stated as once, few or many, or as a class when expanded; others skip it.

D,size,V,J,DNA,CDR3
TRBD1,.,TRBV5-1,TRBJ2-2,TGCGCCAGCAGCAGAACAGGGGCTTCCGCGAACACCGGGGAGCTGTTTTTT,CASSRTGASANTGELFF
TRBD2,.,TRBV25-1,TRBJ2-3,TGTGCCAGCAGTCCTAGCGGGAGTGTTGGCACAGATACGCAGTATTTT,CASSPSGSVGTDTQYF
TRBD2,.,TRBV11-1,TRBJ2-1,TGTGCCAGCAGCTTAGTTCCTAGCGGGAGGAATGAGCAGTTCTTC,CASSLVPSGRNEQFF
TRBD2,many,TRBV19,TRBJ2-1,TGTGCCAGTAGTATCGGCGGGGCTAGCGGGAGCAATGAGCAGTTCTTC,CASSIGGASGSNEQFF
.,.,TRBV28,TRBJ1-5,TGTGCCAGCAGTTTTTCGGGGGGCCAGCCCCAGCATTTT,CASSFSGGQPQHF
.,.,TRBV29-1,TRBJ1-4,TGCAGCGTCGGGGGAGGGTTGGGTGAAAAACTGTTTTTT,CSVGGGLGEKLFF
.,.,TRBV7-8,TRBJ1-1,TGTGCCAGCACCTTTGAGGGCAGGGGGAACACTGAAGCTTTCTTT,CASTFEGRGNTEAFF
TRBD2,.,TRBV10-2,TRBJ2-7,TGCGCCAGCAGTGGGGGGGGCTACGAGCAGTACTTC,CASSGGGYEQYF
.,.,TRBV2,TRBJ1-1,TGTGCCAGCAAGGGAAACCTGGGGACACAGGCGCGAGCTTTCTTT,CASKGNLGTQARAFF
.,.,TRBV28,TRBJ1-1,TGTGCCAGCAGTTTCGGTAGGAGAATGAACACTGAAGCTTTCTTT,CASSFGRRMNTEAFF
.,.,TRBV18,TRBJ2-7,TGTGCCAGCTCACCAACGGCCGCCTACGAGCAGTACTTC,CASSPTAAYEQYF
TRBD1,.,TRBV7-7,TRBJ1-3,TGTGCTAGCAGCCCGGACAGGGCGGGAAACACCATATATTTT,CASSPDRAGNTIYF
TRBD1,.,TRBV2,TRBJ2-2,TGTGCCAGCAGTGATCTCGGGACAGCCGGGGAGCTGTTTTTT,CASSDLGTAGELFF
.,few,TRBV28,TRBJ2-5,TGTGCCAGCAGCCGGAGGGCCGTGGCAGAGACCCAGTACTTC,CASSRRAVAETQYF
TRBD1,.,TRBV10-3,TRBJ1-1,TGTGCCACCGAGACAGGGAGGGACACTGAAGCTTTCTTT,CATETGRDTEAFF
.,many,TRBV15,TRBJ2-7,TGTGCCACCAGCCCCGAGGGGGTGGGTTACGAGCAGTACTTC,CATSPEGVGYEQYF
.,.,TRBV18,TRBJ2-7,TGTGCCAGCTCACCAGGTCTAGGGCTAGCCTACGAGCAGTACTTC,CASSPGLGLAYEQYF
.,.,TRBV7-9,TRBJ2-2,TGTGCCAGCAGCCCCCGGACTCATATGGCCGGGGAGCTGTTTTTT,CASSPRTHMAGELFF
TRBD2,.,TRBV4-2,TRBJ2-7,TGTGCCAGCAGGCGGGGGGCTAGCGGGATAGGTACCTACGAGCAGTACTTC,CASRRGASGIGTYEQYF
.,few,TRBV6-5,TRBJ1-2,TGTGCCAGCAGCCCCTCGTGGGACTATGGCTACACCTTC,CASSPSWDYGYTF
TRBD2,.,TRBV30,TRBJ2-5,TGTGCCTGGGGTCTGGGGACTAGCCGAGAGACCCAGTACTTC,CAWGLGTSRETQYF
.,.,TRBV6-5,TRBJ2-7,TGTGCCAGCAGTCCCCGGAGGGACGACGAGCAGTACTTC,CASSPRRDDEQYF
TRBD2,.,TRBV4-2,TRBJ2-5,TGTGCCAGCAGCCAAGAACTAGCGGGAGAGCAAGAGACCCAGTACTTC,CASSQELAGEQETQYF
.,.,TRBV7-2,TRBJ1-1,TGTGCCAGCAGCTACCAGGGTAGCACTGAAGCTTTCTTT,CASSYQGSTEAFF
.,.,TRBV5-1,TRBJ1-3,TGCGCCAGCAGCGAAGGACAGTCCTCTGGAAACACCATATATTTT,CASSEGQSSGNTIYF
.,once,TRBV6-6,TRBJ1-4,TGTGCCAGCAGTTACACAACCCCGGTGCCTCGTGAAAAACTGTTTTTT,CASSYTTPVPREKLFF
.,.,TRBV29-1,TRBJ2-6,TGCAGCGCGAGTCGGGCCAACGTCCTGACTTTC,CSASRANVLTF
.,.,TRBV6-6,TRBJ2-6,TGTGCCAGCAGTTCATCTTGGACCTCTGGGGCCAACGTCCTGACTTTC,CASSSSWTSGANVLTF
TRBD2,.,TRBV7-8,TRBJ2-3,TGTGCCAGCAGCATGGGAGGGATGACAGATACGCAGTATTTT,CASSMGGMTDTQYF
.,.,TRBV7-9,TRBJ2-1,TGTGCCAGCAGCCCAAGACTAGTCCGGGAGCAGTTCTTC,CASSPRLVREQFF
TRBD1,once,TRBV30,TRBJ1-4,TGTGCCTGGAGTTCCCTGACAGGGGGGTTTGCAACTAATGAAAAACTGTTTTTT,CAWSSLTGGFATNEKLFF
.,.,TRBV18,TRBJ1-5,TGTGCCAGCTCACTCGTTCGGGAGTATAGCAATCAGCCCCAGCATTTT,CASSLVREYSNQPQHF
.,few,TRBV2,TRBJ2-2,TGTGCCAGTGCGCTAAACACCGGGGAGCTGTTTTTT,CASALNTGELFF
TRBD2,.,TRBV19,TRBJ2-7,TGTGCCAGTACGACTAGCGGGGCTTCCTACGAGCAGTACTTC,CASTTSGASYEQYF
.,few,TRBV7-8,TRBJ2-7,TGTGCCACAGCGACGGGAGCATCCTCCTACGAGCAGTACTTC,CATATGASSYEQYF
TRBD2,.,TRBV7-8,TRBJ2-5,TGTGCCAGCAGCTTCCAAGCGGGAGGAGCGGAGACCCAGTACTTC,CASSFQAGGAETQYF
.,.,TRBV7-3,TRBJ2-3,TGTGCCAGCAGCCGGACAGGCACAGATACGCAGTATTTT,CASSRTGTDTQYF
.,.,TRBV28,TRBJ1-3,TGTGCCAGCAGGGACAGTAAAACCTCTGGAAACACCATATATTTT,CASRDSKTSGNTIYF
TRBD1,few,TRBV25-1,TRBJ1-4,TGTGCCAGCAGCAAGACAGGGGGCGTGGAAAAACTGTTTTTT,CASSKTGGVEKLFF
.,once,TRBV6-5,TRBJ1-1,TGTGCCAGCAGTGCGCCGTCGGGGAGTACTGAAGCTTTCTTT,CASSAPSGSTEAFF
TRBD2,once,TRBV6-5,TRBJ2-3,TGTGCCAGCAGTTACTCGGCCCTAGCGGGCACAGATACGCAGTATTTT,CASSYSALAGTDTQYF
.,.,TRBV4-2,TRBJ1-5,TGTGCCAGCAGCCAAGATCCAGGAAACCTCAATCAGCCCCAGCATTTT,CASSQDPGNLNQPQHF
.,.,TRBV5-1,TRBJ2-3,TGCGCCAGCAGCTTGGACACGCCAGGGGCAGATACGCAGTATTTT,CASSLDTPGADTQYF
.,few,TRBV10-1,TRBJ2-7,TGCGCCAGCAGTGAGTCTCGGTCCTACGAGCAGTACTTC,CASSESRSYEQYF
.,.,TRBV5-1,TRBJ1-1,TGCGCCAGCAGCGTGGAGGGGGGGACGCTGACTGAAGCTTTCTTT,CASSVEGGTLTEAFF
.,once,TRBV6-4,TRBJ1-1,TGTGCCAGCAGTGACGCGGGACGTTTTGAAGCTTTCTTT,CASSDAGRFEAFF
.,few,TRBV6-5,TRBJ1-2,TGTGCCAGCATGGCGACGGGGGTTGAATCGGGCTACACCTTC,CASMATGVESGYTF
TRBD2,.,TRBV7-9,TRBJ2-1,TGTGCCAGCAGCTTAGTCGGGGGGAGGGCCGGGTACGAGCAGTTCTTC,CASSLVGGRAGYEQFF
.,many,TRBV29-1,TRBJ2-7,TGCAGCGGTTCACCGGGACGGATACCTCTAAGCTCCTACGAGCAGTACTTC,CSGSPGRIPLSSYEQYF
.,few,TRBV7-9,TRBJ2-5,TGTGCCAGCAGCTACCTCCGAGAGACCCAGTACTTC,CASSYLRETQYF
TRBD2,.,TRBV11-2,TRBJ2-1,TGTGCCAGCAGCTCAGGGGGACTAGCGGGAGGCAGCTCCTACAATGAGCAGTTCTTC,CASSSGGLAGGSSYNEQFF
.,few,TRBV6-6,TRBJ2-5,TGTGCCAGCAGTACCGCCCGGCCAGGGACCCAGTACTTC,CASSTARPGTQYF
.,few,TRBV6-6,TRBJ2-2,TGTGCCAGCAGAACATACACCGGGGAGCTGTTTTTT,CASRTYTGELFF
TRBD2,once,TRBV6-4,TRBJ2-7,TGTGCCAGCAGTGAACGTTGGACTAGCGGGAATTACGAGCAGTACTTC,CASSERWTSGNYEQYF
.,.,TRBV5-1,TRBJ2-1,TGCGCCAGCAGCTTGGTGCCAGGTGGTACCTACAATGAGCAGTTCTTC,CASSLVPGGTYNEQFF
.,.,TRBV6-4,TRBJ2-1,TGTGCCAGCCGGGCAGATGCGGAGTCCTACAATGAGCAGTTCTTC,CASRADAESYNEQFF
TRBD2,.,TRBV28,TRBJ2-7,TGTGCCAGCAGTAAACTAGCGGGAGGGCGTAACGAGCAGTACTTC,CASSKLAGGRNEQYF
TRBD2,.,TRBV28,TRBJ2-2,TGTGCCAGCACCATGACTAGCGGACTCACCCGGGAGCTGTTTTTT,CASTMTSGLTRELFF
.,.,TRBV28,TRBJ2-7,TGTGCCAGCCACAGTACACCACGCGAGCAGTACTTC,CASHSTPREQYF
.,.,TRBV7-9,TRBJ2-2,TGTTCAAGTGTAGGGCAGAACACCGGGGAGCTGTTTTTT,CSSVGQNTGELFF